The clone carrying this TCR beta chain was observed at least ten times. Its cognate antigen is unknown. Over 170 million TCR-beta sequences from 15-18 subjects came out of each sequencing run. Using its own MiXCR run on the 5' RACE reads, TCRdb lists one record per CDR3 protein. The sample holds roughly 52,000 distinct CDR3 sequences; roughly 3.8% are singletons and the top ten take roughly 7.1%. This record comes from a study of neurological immune-mediated disorders. Study outcomes and limitations: No CDR3 amino acid sequences were shared by expanded clones across subjects, suggesting private repertoires in all groups.

Sequenced sample: PBMCs. This receptor was identified in a man between 60 and 75 years old with multiple sclerosis.

CDR3: CSASHGVVQETQYF. The DNA of the CDR3 is TGCAGTGCTAGTCACGGGGTAGTCCAAGAGACCCAGTACTTC. The rearrangement joins TRBV20-1 to TRBJ2-5, with a tentative D call TRBD2 (5 bases). The ends were cut back, 3 bases at V and 1 base at J, with 12 bases in the middle. CDR1 and CDR2 from the germline V gene are DFQATT and SNEGSKA (reference sequence). There are 14 residues in the CDR3.